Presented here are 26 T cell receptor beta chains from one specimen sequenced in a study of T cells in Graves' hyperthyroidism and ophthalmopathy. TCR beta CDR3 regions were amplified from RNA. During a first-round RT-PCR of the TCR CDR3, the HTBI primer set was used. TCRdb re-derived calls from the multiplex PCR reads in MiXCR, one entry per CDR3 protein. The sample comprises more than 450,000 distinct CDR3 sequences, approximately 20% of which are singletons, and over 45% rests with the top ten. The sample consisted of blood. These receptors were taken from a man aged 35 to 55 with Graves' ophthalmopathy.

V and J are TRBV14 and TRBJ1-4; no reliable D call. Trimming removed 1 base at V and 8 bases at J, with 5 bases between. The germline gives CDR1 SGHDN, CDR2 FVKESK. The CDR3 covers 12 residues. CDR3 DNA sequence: TGTGCCAGCAGCCAAGTGAGGGAAAAACTGTTTTTT. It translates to CASSQVREKLFF.

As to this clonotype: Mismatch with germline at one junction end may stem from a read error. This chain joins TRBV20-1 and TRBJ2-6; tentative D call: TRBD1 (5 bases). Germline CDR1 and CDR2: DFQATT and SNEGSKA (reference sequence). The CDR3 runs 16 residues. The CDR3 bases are TGCAGTGCTAGAGATACACAGACCTCTGGGGCTAACGTCCTGACTTTC. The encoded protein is CSARDTQTSGANVLTF.

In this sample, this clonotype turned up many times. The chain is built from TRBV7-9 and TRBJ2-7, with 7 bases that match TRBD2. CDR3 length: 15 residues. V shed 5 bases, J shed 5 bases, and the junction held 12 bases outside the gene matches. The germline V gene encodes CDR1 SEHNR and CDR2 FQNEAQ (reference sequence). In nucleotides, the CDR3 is TGTGCCAGCAGCCCTAGAGGCGGGAGTAGCGACGAGCAGTACTTC. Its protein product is CASSPRGGSSDEQYF. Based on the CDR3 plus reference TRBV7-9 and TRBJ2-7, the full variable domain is DTGVSQNPRHKITKRGQNVTFRCDPISEHNRLYWYRQTLGQGPEFLTYFQNEAQLEKSRLLSDRFSAERPKGSFSTLEIQRTEQGDSAMYLCASSPRGGSSDEQYFGPGTRLTVT.

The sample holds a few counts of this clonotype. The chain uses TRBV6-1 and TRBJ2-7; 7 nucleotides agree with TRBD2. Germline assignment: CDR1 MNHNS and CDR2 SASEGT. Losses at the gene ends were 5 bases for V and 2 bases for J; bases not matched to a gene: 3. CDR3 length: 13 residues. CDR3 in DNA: TGTGCCAGCAGTCTAGCGGTAGCCTACGAGCAGTACTTC. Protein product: CASSLAVAYEQYF.

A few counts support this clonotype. In DNA form, the CDR3 reads TGTGCCAGCAGCTTAAGTGGCGTCGATACGCAGTATTTT. Translating it yields CASSLSGVDTQYF. The genes are TRBV7-3 and TRBJ2-3, with no clear D. Germline lookup yields CDR1 SGHTA and CDR2 FQGTGA. The CDR3 is 13 residues long. V was pared by 1 base and J by 6 bases, with 8 bases between.

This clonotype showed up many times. The CDR3 sequence: CASTKTGMGNQPQHF. The CDR3 DNA follows: TGTGCCAGCACCAAGACAGGGATGGGCAATCAGCCCCAGCATTTT. V usage is TRBV12-3 or TRBV12-4 and J usage is TRBJ1-5, with 7 nucleotides matching TRBD1. The CDR3 runs to 15 residues. Trimming cost V 7 bases and J 2 bases; bases outside gene matches: 8.

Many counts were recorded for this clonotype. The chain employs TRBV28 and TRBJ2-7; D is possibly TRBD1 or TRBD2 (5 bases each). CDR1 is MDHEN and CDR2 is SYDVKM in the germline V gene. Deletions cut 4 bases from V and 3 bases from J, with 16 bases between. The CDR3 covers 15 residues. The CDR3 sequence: CASSSRRDEDYEQYF. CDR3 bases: TGTGCCAGCAGTTCACGCCGGGACGAGGACTACGAGCAGTACTTC.

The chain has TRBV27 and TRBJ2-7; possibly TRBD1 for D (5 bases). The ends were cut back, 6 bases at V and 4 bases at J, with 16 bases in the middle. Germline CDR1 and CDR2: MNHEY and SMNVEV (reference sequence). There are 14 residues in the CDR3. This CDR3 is CASSPTWGPYEQYF. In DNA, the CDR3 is TGTGCCAGCAGCCCCACGTGGGGCCCGTACGAGCAGTACTTC.

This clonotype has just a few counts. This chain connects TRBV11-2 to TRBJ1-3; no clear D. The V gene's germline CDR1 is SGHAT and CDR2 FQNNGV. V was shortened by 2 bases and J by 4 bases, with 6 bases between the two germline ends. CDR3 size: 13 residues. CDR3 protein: CASSLRGGNTIYF. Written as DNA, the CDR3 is TGTGCCAGCAGCTTACGAGGAGGAAACACCATATATTTT.

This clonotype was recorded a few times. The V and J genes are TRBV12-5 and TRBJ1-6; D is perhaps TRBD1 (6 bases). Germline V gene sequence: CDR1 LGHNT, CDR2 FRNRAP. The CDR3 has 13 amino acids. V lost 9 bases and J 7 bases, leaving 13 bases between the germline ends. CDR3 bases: TGTGCTAGCTCGGGGGGCAGCAATTCACCCCTCCACTTT. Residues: CASSGGSNSPLHF.

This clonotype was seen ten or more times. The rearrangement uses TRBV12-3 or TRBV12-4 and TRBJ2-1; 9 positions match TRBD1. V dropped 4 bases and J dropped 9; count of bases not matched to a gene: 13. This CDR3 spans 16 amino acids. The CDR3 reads CASSSPVDRGGGEQFF. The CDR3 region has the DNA TGTGCCAGCAGTTCCCCGGTTGACAGGGGGGGGGGTGAGCAGTTCTTC.

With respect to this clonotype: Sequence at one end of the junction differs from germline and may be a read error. The DNA for the CDR3 is TGTGTCAGCAGTTTAAGGGGCACAGATACGCAGTATTTT. Translating gives CVSSLRGTDTQYF. The rearrangement links TRBV27 to TRBJ2-3; no reliable D call. CDR3 length: 13 residues. Germline assignment: CDR1 MNHEY and CDR2 SMNVEV (reference sequence).

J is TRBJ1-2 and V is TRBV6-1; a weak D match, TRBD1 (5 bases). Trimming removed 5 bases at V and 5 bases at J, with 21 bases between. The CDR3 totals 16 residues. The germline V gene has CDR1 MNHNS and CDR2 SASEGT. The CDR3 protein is CASSPRSGGVSYGYTF. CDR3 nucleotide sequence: TGTGCCAGCAGTCCGAGGTCGGGGGGAGTGAGTTATGGCTACACCTTC.

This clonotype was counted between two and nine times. CDR3 nucleotide sequence: TGCGCCAGCAGCCCCCTGGCGGGGTCGGGCACTGAAGCTTTCTTT. It is translated as CASSPLAGSGTEAFF. This chain connects TRBV5-1 to TRBJ1-1; no clear D gene. The CDR3 runs to 15 residues. Germline CDR1 and CDR2: SGHRS and YFSETQ. V was trimmed by 4 bases and J by 4 bases, leaving 17 bases between them.

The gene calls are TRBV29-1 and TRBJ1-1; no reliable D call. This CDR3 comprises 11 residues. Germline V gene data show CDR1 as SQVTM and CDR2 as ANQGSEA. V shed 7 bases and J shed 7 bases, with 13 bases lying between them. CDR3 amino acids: CSGYQVGEAFF. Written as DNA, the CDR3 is TGCAGCGGCTACCAGGTCGGTGAAGCTTTCTTT.

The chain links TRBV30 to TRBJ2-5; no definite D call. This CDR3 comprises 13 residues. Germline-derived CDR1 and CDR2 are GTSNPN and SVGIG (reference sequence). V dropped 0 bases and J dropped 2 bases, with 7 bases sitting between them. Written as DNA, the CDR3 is TGTGCCTGGAGTGTACGGCGACAAGAGACCCAGTACTTC. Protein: CAWSVRRQETQYF.

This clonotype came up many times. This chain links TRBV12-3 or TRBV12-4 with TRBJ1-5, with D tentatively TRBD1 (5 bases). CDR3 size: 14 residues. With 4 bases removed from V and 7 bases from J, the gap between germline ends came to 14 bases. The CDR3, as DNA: TGTGCCAGCAGTTCCCGGGACGGCCGCCAGCCCCAGCATTTT. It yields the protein CASSSRDGRQPQHF.

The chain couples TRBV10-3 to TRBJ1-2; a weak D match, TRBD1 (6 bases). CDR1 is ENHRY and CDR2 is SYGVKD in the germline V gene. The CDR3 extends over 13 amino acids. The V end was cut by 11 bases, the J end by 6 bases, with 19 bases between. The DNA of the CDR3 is TGTGCCTCCCGGGGAGGGGGGGTTGATGGCTACACCTTC. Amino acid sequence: CASRGGGVDGYTF.

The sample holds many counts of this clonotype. In DNA, the CDR3 is TGTGCCTGGAGTGTTGACAGGCACTATGGCTACACCTTC. Its translation is CAWSVDRHYGYTF. This chain links TRBV30 with TRBJ1-2, with a weak D call TRBD1 (6 bases). Germline CDR1 reads GTSNPN; CDR2 reads SVGIG (reference sequence). The CDR3 is 13 residues long. V was cut by 0 bases and J by 3 bases, with 8 bases left in between.

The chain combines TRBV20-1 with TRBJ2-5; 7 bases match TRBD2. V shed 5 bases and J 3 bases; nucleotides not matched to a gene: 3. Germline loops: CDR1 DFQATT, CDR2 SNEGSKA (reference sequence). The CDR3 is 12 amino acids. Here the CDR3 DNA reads TGCAGTGCTGAGGGACTAAAAGAGACCCAGTACTTC. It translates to CSAEGLKETQYF.

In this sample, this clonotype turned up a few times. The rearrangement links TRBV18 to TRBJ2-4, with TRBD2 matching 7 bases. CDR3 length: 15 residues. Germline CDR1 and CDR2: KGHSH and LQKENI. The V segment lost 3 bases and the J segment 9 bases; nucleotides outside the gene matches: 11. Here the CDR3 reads CASSPQLASSSIQYF. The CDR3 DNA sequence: TGTGCCAGCTCACCCCAACTAGCGTCCAGTAGCATTCAGTACTTC.

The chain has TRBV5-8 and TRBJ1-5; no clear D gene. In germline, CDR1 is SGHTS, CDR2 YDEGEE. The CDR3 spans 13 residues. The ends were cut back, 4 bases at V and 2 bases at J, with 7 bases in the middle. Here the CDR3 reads CASSLTCNQPQHF. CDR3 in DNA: TGTGCCAGCAGCCTCACATGCAATCAGCCCCAGCATTTT.

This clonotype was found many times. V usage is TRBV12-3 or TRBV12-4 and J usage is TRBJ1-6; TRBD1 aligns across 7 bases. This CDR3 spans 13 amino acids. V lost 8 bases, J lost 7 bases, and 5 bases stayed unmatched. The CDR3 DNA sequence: TGTGCCAGCTCACCGGGACAGAATTCACCCCTCCACTTT. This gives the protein CASSPGQNSPLHF.

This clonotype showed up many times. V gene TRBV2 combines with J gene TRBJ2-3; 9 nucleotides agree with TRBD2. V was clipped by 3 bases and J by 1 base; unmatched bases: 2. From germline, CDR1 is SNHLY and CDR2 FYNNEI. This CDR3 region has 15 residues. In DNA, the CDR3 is TGTGCCAGCAGTGAGAAGCGGGGGGGCACAGATACGCAGTATTTT. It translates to CASSEKRGGTDTQYF.

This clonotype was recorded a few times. The CDR3 sequence is CASGYPPTGTSGRATEQFF. The CDR3 nucleotides read TGTGCCAGCGGATACCCCCCTACCGGGACTAGCGGGAGGGCCACTGAGCAGTTCTTC. The rearrangement links TRBV11-2 to TRBJ2-1; 16 nucleotides match TRBD2. The V and J ends lost 8 bases and 9 bases, in that order; junction bases with no gene match: 19. CDR1 is SGHAT, CDR2 FQNNGV, per germline. The CDR3 contains 19 residues.

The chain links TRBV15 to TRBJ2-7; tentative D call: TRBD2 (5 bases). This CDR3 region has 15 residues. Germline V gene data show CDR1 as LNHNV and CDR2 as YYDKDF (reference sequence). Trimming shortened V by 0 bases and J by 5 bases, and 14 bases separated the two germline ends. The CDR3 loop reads CATSRDRSGGHEQYF. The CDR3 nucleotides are TGTGCCACCAGCAGAGATAGAAGCGGTGGGCACGAGCAGTACTTC.